The sequence of this T cell receptor beta chain was determined in a study of CXCR3-negative and CXCR3-positive naive CD8 T cells (dated by TCRdb to about 2019). With respect to the entire study: About 135 million TRB reads were obtained in total, roughly 1.5 +/- 0.3 million reads per library. Data from under 12 donors, pooled across two independent experiments, went into the diversity and physicochemical repertoire analyses. Naive subsets from 5 or 6 donors and memory cells from 3 donors were included in the TRBV-TRBJ cluster analysis.

The CDR3 covers 15 residues, taking in both the cysteine and the phenylalanine. No DNA is recorded. The germline V gene yields MNHEY for CDR1 and SVGEGT for CDR2. In the case of this clonotype: The antigen this receptor binds is unknown.

General conclusions and limits of the study: Within the same donor, TRBV-TRBJ usage looked similar between naive CXCR3-negative and CXCR3-positive cells, but memory cells had distinct patterns. Compared with CXCR3-negative naive cells, CXCR3-positive naive cells had TRB CDR3s with higher hydrophobicity (lower Kidera factor 4), lower energy, and higher strength and volume indices. Repertoire diversity was comparably high in both naive subsets but much lower in memory CD8+ T cells. Freshly isolated PBMCs were used for most assays because CXCR3 expression went down partially after cryopreservation. Surface CD5, linked to self-reactivity in mice, was comparable between naive subsets; TCR interaction strength was therefore also inferred from TRB CDR3 physicochemical properties.

Sequenced on a NextSeq 550. The Human TCR Profiling Kit (MiLaboratory) was used to make UMI-labeled 5' RACE TRB cDNA libraries. cDNA synthesis used the entire amount of extracted RNA, and PCR amplification then used the entire amount of cDNA produced. Libraries were prepared in parallel using an identical number of PCR cycles. As for the original processing: With a minimum of two reads required per UMI, MIGEC and MiXCR pulled out about 54,000 +/- 9,700 unique UMI-labeled TRB cDNA molecules from each library. On average, roughly 40,000 +/- 10,000 functional in-frame TRB CDR3 nucleotide clonotypes lacking stop codons were found per library. After downsampling to 5000 UMI-labeled TRB molecules per sample, diversity metrics, including normalized Shannon-Wiener and Chao1, were computed in VDJtools. Clonotype-size-weighted physicochemical properties of the central five CDR3 residues (interaction energy, strength, volume and Kidera factor 4) were computed in VDJtools. Once TCRdb had reprocessed the reads, it stored one entry per CDR3 protein sequence and supplied no DNA. The V and J calls and clone size are TCRdb's, not the authors'. The sample's clone listing holds about 82,000 distinct CDR3 sequences. 0.85% to 1.4% of the sample is taken by the ten largest.

For every CD8+ T cell subset, hundreds of thousands of cells were flow-sorted straight into RLT lysis buffer, and each subset was sorted in triplicate. Naive CD8+ T cells were defined stringently as CD45RO-CCR7+CD27+CD95- to exclude memory contaminants. Peripheral blood mononuclear cells were isolated from buffy coats using standard density gradient centrifugation. A FACSAria III was used to flow-sort naive CXCR3-negative and CXCR3-positive CD8+ T cells. Total RNA was extracted from sorted cells using an RNeasy Mini Kit. The chain was built from TRBV6-2 or TRBV6-3 and TRBJ2-5; TCRdb's D call, TRBD2, is unchecked because there is no DNA. Input material: naive CXCR3- CD8+ T cells from blood. The sample's cell subset or site label is to be understood as: CD45RO-CCR7+CD27+CD95- naive CD8+ T cells lacking CXCR3 (TNR3-). The receptor's source is a human donor in good health. Some clones in this sample may be carry-over from other donors' samples. The encoded CDR3 is CASSYSGPPQETQYF.